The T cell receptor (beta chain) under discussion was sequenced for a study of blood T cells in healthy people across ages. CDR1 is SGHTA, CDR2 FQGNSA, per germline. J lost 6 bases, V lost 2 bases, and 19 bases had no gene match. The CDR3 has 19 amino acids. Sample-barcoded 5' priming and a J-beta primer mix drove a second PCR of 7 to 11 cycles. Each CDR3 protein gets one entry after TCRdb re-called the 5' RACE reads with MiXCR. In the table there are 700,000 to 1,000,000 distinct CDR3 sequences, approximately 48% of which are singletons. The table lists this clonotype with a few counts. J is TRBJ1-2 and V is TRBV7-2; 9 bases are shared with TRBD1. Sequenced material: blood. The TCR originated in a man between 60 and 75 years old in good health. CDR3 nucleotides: TGTGCCAGCAGCTTAACGCCTTTTCCACAGGGGGCCAACTCGAATGGCTACACCTTC. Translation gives CASSLTPFPQGANSNGYTF.